The clone carrying this T cell receptor beta chain was observed a handful of times. Its antigen is as yet unknown. The data stem from a study of response to subunit inactivated influenza vaccine. Study observations and caveats: Authors suggested that a seasonal influenza vaccination recruits few new T cells each time.

TCRdb analysed the RT-PCR reads with MiXCR anew, one entry per CDR3 protein. The table lists around 480,000 distinct CDR3 sequences, about 10% of them singletons. Germline V CDR1 and CDR2: SGHKS, YYEKEE (reference sequence). CDR3 length: 17 amino acids. Trimming left V 4 bases short and J 2 bases short, with 20 bases between. This TCR was sampled from a man aged 45-65 years who received an inactivated influenza vaccine. The sequenced sample was PBMCs from blood, obtained more than 35 days after vaccination. The V and J genes are TRBV5-5 and TRBJ2-3, with D tentatively TRBD1 (6 bases). This CDR3 is CASSPQGNVRPTDTQYF. DNA for the CDR3: TGTGCCAGCAGCCCGCAGGGGAACGTAAGACCCACAGATACGCAGTATTTT.